Included here is one T cell receptor beta chain sequence, with context. Additional DNA sequences in this sample encode the identical CDR3. How the authors handled the data: Cell counts per sample came from amplifying reference gene primers. Profiling relied on immunoSEQ multiplex PCR, and the TCRdb table lists in-frame clones only, not all of them. V and J calls and clone size are as listed in that table; D and trimming were resolved from the DNA. The sample holds 150,000 to 200,000 clones, 77% seen once. These data belong to a study of blood T cell repertoires in COVID-19. Study summary: Some COVID-19 samples were acute and others convalescent; all came from the United States, Italy and Spain. T cells, B-cell-depleted T cells, or PBMCs supplied cDNA or gDNA.

The CDR3 totals 13 residues. Trimming removed 5 bases at V and 5 bases at J, with 12 bases between. CDR1 and CDR2 from the germline V gene are SGHDT and YYEEEE. The sample was peripheral blood. The chain couples TRBV5-6 to TRBJ2-3; D gene uncertain. The clonotype originates from a man between 70 and 80 years old with acute or convalescent COVID-19. CDR3 sequence (DNA): TGTGCCAGCAGGACGAATGCAGGAGATACGCAGTATTTT. Translated: CASRTNAGDTQYF.